The clone carrying this T cell receptor (beta chain) showed up just a few times. This sample was included in a study of Ad26.COV2.S vaccination and SARS-CoV-2 variants. This CDR3 is 14 amino acids long. V lost 6 bases, J lost 10 bases, and 10 bases stayed unmatched. The germline CDR1 and CDR2 sequences are SGHVS and FQNEAQ. Sequenced by immunoSEQ multiplex PCR; TCRdb stores in-frame clones only, minus some. The sample lists fewer than 400,000 clones, more than 85% occurring once. Treatment given: 15 to 20 received Ad26.COV2.S at low or high dose, single or two shots; a few received placebo; per-sample allocation not given. Collection of the samples took place on day 63 after the first injection of vaccine or placebo. An 18-55-year-old adult in Boston served as donor.

The TCR originated in a person aged 18-65 years who received the Ad26.COV2.S COVID-19 vaccine or a placebo. This rearrangement joins TRBV7-8 to TRBJ2-1; 9 bases fit TRBD2. The sample here was peripheral blood, taken in a trial of Ad26.COV2.S vaccine versus placebo. CDR3 sequence: CASRPAGGPVEQFF. The CDR3 nucleotides read TGTGCCAGCAGACCTGCGGGGGGGCCGGTGGAGCAGTTCTTC.